This T cell receptor beta chain was obtained from a study of CD8 T cells in Susac syndrome. In its sample, this clonotype was seen once. TEMRA cells were FACS-enriched, with CD8+ and CD4+ T cells isolated negatively. Trimming left V 2 bases short and J 0 bases short, with 9 bases between. Germline assignment: CDR1 SGHVS and CDR2 FQNEAQ. The CDR3 covers 15 residues. RNA, at roughly 0.5 to 1 ug, was reverse transcribed with random hexamers. TCRdb re-called the immunoSEQ multiplex PCR reads with MiXCR, one entry per CDR3 protein. The sample shows some 190,000 distinct CDR3 sequences, approximately 93% of them seen only once.

The receptor's source is a human donor in good health. Sample: CD4+ T cells from PBMCs. V gene TRBV7-8 combines with J gene TRBJ2-3, with D hard to call. In DNA form, the CDR3 reads TGTGCCAGCAGCTTAACCCCGGCTAGCACAGATACGCAGTATTTT. The encoded protein is CASSLTPASTDTQYF. Full variable domain (remainder filled in from reference TRBV7-8 and TRBJ2-3): GAGVSQSPRYKVAKRGQDVALRCDPISGHVSLFWYQQALGQGPEFLTYFQNEAQLDKSGLPSDRFFAERPEGSVSTLKIQRTQQEDSAVYLCASSLTPASTDTQYFGPGTRLTVL.